This passage covers 2 T cell receptor beta chains from one sample sequenced in a study of tumor-infiltrating lymphocytes in localized non-small cell lung cancer. Assay: immunoSEQ multiplex PCR; the TCRdb copy retains only in-frame clones and omits some. The sample carries roughly 12,000 clones, about 78% recorded once. The sequenced sample consisted of uninvolved lung tissue not adjacent to the tumor. These receptors originate from a human donor with non-small cell lung cancer.

The chain links TRBV4-2 to TRBJ1-3; a weak D match, TRBD1 (5 bases). V lost 1 base to trimming and J lost 4 bases, with 11 bases between them. The CDR3 consists of 15 residues. CDR1 is LGHNA and CDR2 is YNFKEQ in the germline V gene. The CDR3, as DNA: TGTGCCAGCAGCCAAGTTGACAGCTCGGGAAACACCATATATTTT. Translating gives CASSQVDSSGNTIYF.

The V gene is TRBV4-1, the J gene TRBJ1-4, with 8 bases matching TRBD1. Germline assignment: CDR1 MGHRA and CDR2 YSYEKL. V was pared by 1 base and J by 8 bases, with 6 bases of the junction left unmatched. This CDR3 spans 15 amino acids. The CDR3 sequence is CASSQGTGREEKLFF. CDR3 in DNA: TGCGCCAGCAGCCAAGGGACAGGGAGGGAGGAAAAACTGTTTTTT.